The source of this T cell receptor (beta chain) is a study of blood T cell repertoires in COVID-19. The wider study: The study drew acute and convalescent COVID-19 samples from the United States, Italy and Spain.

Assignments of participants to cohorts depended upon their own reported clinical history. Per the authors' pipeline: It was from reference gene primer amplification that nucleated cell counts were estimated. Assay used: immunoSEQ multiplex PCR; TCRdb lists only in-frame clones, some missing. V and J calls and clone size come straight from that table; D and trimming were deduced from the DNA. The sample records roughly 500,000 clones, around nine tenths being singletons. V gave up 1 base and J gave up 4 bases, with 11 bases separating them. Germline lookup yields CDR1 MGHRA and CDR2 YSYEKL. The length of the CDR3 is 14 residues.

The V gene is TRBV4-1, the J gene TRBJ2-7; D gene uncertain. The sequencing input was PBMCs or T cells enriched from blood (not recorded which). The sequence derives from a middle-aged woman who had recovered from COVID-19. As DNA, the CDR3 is TGCGCCAGCAGCCAAGGGCGCGGTCCGTACGAGCAGTACTTC. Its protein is CASSQGRGPYEQYF.